Reported below is one T cell receptor beta chain. TCRdb's table, derived via immunoSEQ multiplex PCR, lists solely in-frame clones and lacks some. The table records roughly 1,500,000 clones, 98% of them present only once. These data originate in a study of shared clonotypes between healthy human individuals. Study-wide context: Three plates were used per donor for CD4 naive, three for CD4 memory, two for CD8 naive and one for CD8 memory.

In germline, CDR1 is SGHVS, CDR2 FQNEAQ. The length of the CDR3 is 14 residues. V lost 2 bases and J lost 0, with 4 bases in between. The V gene is TRBV7-8, the J gene TRBJ1-4; D gene ambiguous. This TCR was sampled from a young man in good health. The sequenced sample consisted of naive CD4+ T cells sorted from blood. Stated subset: CD45RA+ positively selected. The CDR3 sequence: CASSLSATNEKLFF. The CDR3 DNA reads TGTGCCAGCAGCTTAAGTGCAACTAATGAAAAACTGTTTTTT.